In its sample, the clone carrying this TCR beta chain was seen once. Each of the patients experienced relapse following autologous stem cell transplantation, and their brentuximab vedotin exposure differed. Using immunoSEQ multiplex PCR, the repertoire was profiled, and TCRdb retains in-frame clones only, with some absent. The table has about 46,000 clones, approximately 73% seen once; the top ten hold roughly 9.6%. The data were taken from a study of PD-1 blockade in classical Hodgkin lymphoma. Study details: Every 2 weeks, patients had 3 mg/kg nivolumab intravenously.

V shed 6 bases and J 0 bases; nucleotides not matched to a gene: 3. The germline gives CDR1 MDHEN, CDR2 SYDVKM. The CDR3 is 14 amino acids. The V call is TRBV28, the J call TRBJ2-3; 7 bases fit TRBD1. This TCR derives from a human donor with classical Hodgkin lymphoma. The sequencing used peripheral blood mononuclear cells (PBMCs), collected at baseline. CDR3 amino acids: CASSSTGSTDTQYF. CDR3 DNA sequence: TGTGCCAGCAGCTCGACAGGGAGCACAGATACGCAGTATTTT.